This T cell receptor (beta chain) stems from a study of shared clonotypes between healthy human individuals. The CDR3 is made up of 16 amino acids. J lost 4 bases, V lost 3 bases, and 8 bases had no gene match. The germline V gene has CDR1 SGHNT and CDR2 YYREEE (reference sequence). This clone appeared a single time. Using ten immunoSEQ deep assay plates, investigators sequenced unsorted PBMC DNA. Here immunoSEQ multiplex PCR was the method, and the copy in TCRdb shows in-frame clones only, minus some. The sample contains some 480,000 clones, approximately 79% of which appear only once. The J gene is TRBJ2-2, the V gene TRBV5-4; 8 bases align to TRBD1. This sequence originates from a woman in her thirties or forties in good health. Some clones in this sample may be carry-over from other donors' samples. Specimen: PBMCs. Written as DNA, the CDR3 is TGTGCCAGCAGCTCCCGGAAACAGGGGGTCACCGGGGAGCTGTTTTTT. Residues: CASSSRKQGVTGELFF.